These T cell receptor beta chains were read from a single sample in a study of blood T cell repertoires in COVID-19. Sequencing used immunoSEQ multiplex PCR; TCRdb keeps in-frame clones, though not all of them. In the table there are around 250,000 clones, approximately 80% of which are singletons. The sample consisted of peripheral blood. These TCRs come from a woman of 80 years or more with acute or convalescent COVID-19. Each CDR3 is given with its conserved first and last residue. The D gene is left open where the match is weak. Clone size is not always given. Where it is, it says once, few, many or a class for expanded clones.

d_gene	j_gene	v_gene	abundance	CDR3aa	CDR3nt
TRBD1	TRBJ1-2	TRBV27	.	CASSSYRGRDGYTF	TGTGCCAGCAGTTCTTACAGGGGGCGGGATGGCTACACCTTC
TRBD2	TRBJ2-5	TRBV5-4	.	CASSKGLAGFQETQYF	TGTGCCAGCAGCAAAGGACTAGCGGGGTTCCAAGAGACCCAGTACTTC
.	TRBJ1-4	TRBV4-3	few	CASSPDINEKLFF	TGCGCCAGCAGCCCCGACATTAACGAAAAACTGTTTTTT
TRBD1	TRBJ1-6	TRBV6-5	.	CASTYGDRADSPLHF	TGTGCCAGCACATACGGGGACAGGGCCGATTCACCCCTCCACTTT
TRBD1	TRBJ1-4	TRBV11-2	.	CASSPWGTGRSEKLFF	TGTGCCAGCAGCCCTTGGGGGACAGGGCGGAGTGAAAAACTGTTTTTT
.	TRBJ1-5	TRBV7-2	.	CASSSQVLFSNQPQHF	TGTGCCAGCAGCTCACAGGTTCTGTTTAGCAATCAGCCCCAGCATTTT
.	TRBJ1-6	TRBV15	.	CATSRDRPQGWNSPLHF	TGTGCCACCAGCAGAGATCGTCCCCAGGGTTGGAATTCACCCCTCCACTTT
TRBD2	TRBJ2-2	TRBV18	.	CASSSQLTSGYGELFF	TGTGCCAGCTCATCGCAACTGACTAGCGGTTATGGGGAGCTGTTTTTT
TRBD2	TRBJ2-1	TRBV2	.	CASSPGLAGGSYNEQFF	TGTGCCAGCAGCCCGGGACTAGCGGGAGGCAGCTACAATGAGCAGTTCTTC
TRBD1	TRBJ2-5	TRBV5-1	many	CASSRDSMQETQYF	TGCGCCAGCAGTCGGGACAGCATGCAAGAGACCCAGTACTTC
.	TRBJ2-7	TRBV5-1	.	CASSSRAAKNYEQYF	TGCGCCAGCAGCTCCCGTGCGGCCAAGAACTACGAGCAGTACTTC
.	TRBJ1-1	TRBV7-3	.	CASSQGGAEAFF	TGTGCCAGCAGCCAAGGGGGGGCTGAAGCTTTCTTT
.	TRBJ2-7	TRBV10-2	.	CASSESGGNEQYF	TGCGCCAGCAGTGAGTCTGGAGGGAACGAGCAGTACTTC
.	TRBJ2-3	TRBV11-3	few	CASSAGIVDTQYF	TGTGCCAGCAGCGCAGGGATCGTAGATACGCAGTATTTT
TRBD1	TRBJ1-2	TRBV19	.	CASSSWDRGMDGYTF	TGTGCCAGTAGTAGTTGGGACAGGGGAATGGATGGCTACACCTTC
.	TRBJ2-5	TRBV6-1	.	CASSEVTGLETQYF	TGTGCCAGCAGTGAAGTGACGGGGTTGGAGACCCAGTACTTC
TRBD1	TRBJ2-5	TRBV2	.	CASSRTGQETQYF	TGTGCCAGCAGTAGGACAGGCCAAGAGACCCAGTACTTC
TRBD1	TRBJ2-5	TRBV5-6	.	CASSYNRGQETQYF	TGTGCCAGCAGCTATAACAGGGGGCAAGAGACCCAGTACTTC
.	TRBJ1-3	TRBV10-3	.	CAISESTSWSGNTIYF	TGTGCCATCAGTGAGTCAACATCCTGGTCTGGAAACACCATATATTTT
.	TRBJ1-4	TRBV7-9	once	CASSTSAGLNEKLFF	TGTGCCAGCAGCACTTCGGCAGGGTTAAATGAAAAACTGTTTTTT